This record looks at one TCR beta chain sequence and its context. Germline CDR1 SGHRS, CDR2 YFSETQ. With 5 bases clipped from V and 1 base from J, the junction kept 3 bases outside the gene matches. CDR3 length: 15 amino acids. This sample stems from a study of T cell responses to AZD1222 COVID-19 vaccine. Data came from immunoSEQ multiplex PCR; TCRdb stores just in-frame clones and leaves some out. The sample includes over 110,000 clones, about 90% seen only once; the top ten take about a tenth. Sequences were derived from peripheral blood, sampled 28 days after the second AZD1222 dose. This chain joins TRBV5-1 and TRBJ2-2; 9 bases map to TRBD2. The sequence derives from an adult who received the AZD1222 COVID-19 vaccine. CDR3 in DNA: TGCGCCAGCAGTCCTAGCGGGAAGAACACCGGGGAGCTGTTTTTT. This encodes CASSPSGKNTGELFF.